The clone carrying this TCR beta chain came up once. Antigen specificity is unknown. Stated treatment: some 20 received Ad26.COV2.S at low or high dose, single or two shots; several received placebo; per-sample allocation not given. The study sampled participants on day 63 after the first vaccine or placebo injection. The source of the sample is a study of Ad26.COV2.S vaccination and SARS-CoV-2 variants. Study observations and caveats: Similar non-spike TCR breadth was seen in vaccine and placebo recipients.

Here immunoSEQ multiplex PCR was the method, and the copy in TCRdb shows in-frame clones only, minus some. The sample has hundreds of thousands of clones; more than 70% are singletons. This specimen consisted of peripheral blood, obtained in a trial of Ad26.COV2.S vaccine versus placebo. This TCR came from a person between 18 and 59 years old who received the Ad26.COV2.S COVID-19 vaccine or a placebo.

The CDR3 DNA is TGTGCCATCAGTGAGCTCTGGGGGACTAGCGGGAGTGGGTACCACAATGAGCAGTTCTTC. Amino acids: CAISELWGTSGSGYHNEQFF. The V gene is TRBV10-3, the J gene TRBJ2-1; 14 bases match TRBD2. V trimming: 2 bases; J trimming: 5 bases; junction bases outside the gene matches: 14. This CDR3 region has 20 residues. The germline V gene encodes CDR1 ENHRY and CDR2 SYGVKD.